This T cell receptor (beta chain) was identified during a study of early T cells in non-severe SARS-CoV-2 infection. This clonotype has at least ten counts. Individual cDNA molecules carried attached unique molecular identifiers. MiXCR, run by TCRdb on the 5' RACE reads, gives a single entry per CDR3 protein. The data hold around 71,000 distinct CDR3 sequences, with less than 12% observed a single time. This CDR3 spans 15 amino acids. Trimming took 2 bases from V and 2 from J, leaving 13 bases between them. Sample: whole blood, taken at baseline. The origin of this receptor is an adult who was a healthcare worker with PCR-confirmed SARS-CoV-2 infection or an uninfected control (not recorded which). This chain links TRBV12-3 or TRBV12-4 with TRBJ2-7; D is uncertain. CDR3 sequence reads: CASSLRSASTYEQYF. For the CDR3, the DNA is TGTGCCAGCAGTTTAAGATCGGCCAGCACCTACGAGCAGTACTTC.